The 24 T cell receptor beta chains below come from one sample, sequenced in a study of T cell responses to AZD1222 COVID-19 vaccine. Using immunoSEQ multiplex PCR, the repertoire was profiled, and TCRdb retains in-frame clones only, with some absent. The table has just over 150,000 clones, about nine tenths seen once. The specimen comprised peripheral blood, sampled on day 0 of AZD1222 vaccination. The receptors here all came from an adult in good health.

The J gene is TRBJ2-1, the V gene TRBV3-1 (or the pseudogene TRBV3-2); tentative D call: TRBD2 (5 bases). There are 15 residues in the CDR3. V shed 0 bases and J shed 3 bases, with 9 bases lying between them. Germline V gives CDR1 LGHDT, CDR2 YNNKEL (reference sequence). CDR3 loop: CASSQDRGIYNEQFF. CDR3 nucleotides: TGTGCCAGCAGCCAAGATCGGGGTATCTACAATGAGCAGTTCTTC.

V gene TRBV4-1 combines with J gene TRBJ2-5; 9 bases match TRBD2. Germline loops: CDR1 MGHRA, CDR2 YSYEKL. This CDR3 spans 18 amino acids. After removal of 4 bases from V and 4 bases from J, the junction contained 16 bases not matched to a gene. This CDR3 reads CASSPREFSGRSGETQYF. The CDR3 bases are TGCGCCAGCAGCCCAAGGGAGTTTAGCGGGAGATCGGGAGAGACCCAGTACTTC.

The chain carries TRBV4-3 and TRBJ2-1; 13 nucleotides match TRBD2. The V segment lost 0 bases and the J segment 7 bases; nucleotides outside the gene matches: 12. Germline V gene data show CDR1 as LGHNA and CDR2 as YSLEER. The CDR3 contains 19 residues. CDR3 DNA sequence: TGCGCCAGCAGCCAAGATGGGATCGGACTAGCGGGAGTCGGGAATGAGCAGTTCTTC. Translation gives CASSQDGIGLAGVGNEQFF.

V is TRBV4-3 and J is TRBJ2-7; 8 bases match TRBD2. Germline trimming cut 3 bases from V and 5 bases from J; bases unmatched to any gene: 9. Germline V gene sequence: CDR1 LGHNA, CDR2 YSLEER. This CDR3 is 15 amino acids long. The CDR3: CASSQEQRELHEQYF. CDR3 in DNA: TGCGCCAGCAGCCAGGAGCAGCGGGAGCTACACGAGCAGTACTTC.

The chain combines TRBV16 with TRBJ2-7; D may match TRBD1 or TRBD2 (5 bases each). The CDR3 covers 13 residues. Between the trimmed V and J ends, which lost 4 bases and 7 bases, there was a span of 14 bases. Germline V lookup: CDR1 KGHSY, CDR2 FQNENV. CDR3 nucleotides: TGTGCCAGCAGCCCCCGGGGCCCGCGAGAGCAGTACTTC. It specifies CASSPRGPREQYF.

The chain carries TRBV19 and TRBJ2-5; the match to TRBD2 covers 8 bases. Losses at the gene ends were 6 bases for V and 3 bases for J; bases not matched to a gene: 3. The CDR3 runs to 13 residues. CDR1 and CDR2 from the germline V gene are LNHDA and SQIVND (reference sequence). The CDR3 DNA sequence: TGTGCCAGTAGGCGAGCGGGAGAAGAGACCCAGTACTTC. As protein: CASRRAGEETQYF.

The genes are TRBV6-2 or TRBV6-3 and TRBJ2-5; the D is unclear. V lost 4 bases and J 7 bases, leaving 10 bases between the germline ends. Germline loops: CDR1 MNHEY, CDR2 SVGEGT. This CDR3 has 12 residues. The CDR3 region is CASSSFAVTQYF. CDR3 coding DNA: TGTGCCAGCAGTTCCTTCGCGGTGACCCAGTACTTC.

V usage is TRBV5-6 and J usage is TRBJ1-2; TRBD1 aligns across 9 bases. J was trimmed by 2 bases and V by 1 base; bases with no gene match: 6. Germline V gene lookup returns CDR1 SGHDT and CDR2 YYEEEE. The CDR3 length is 16 residues. Here the CDR3 DNA reads TGTGCCAGCAGCTTGTTTCTAGGACAGGGGAACTATGGCTACACCTTC. Translating gives CASSLFLGQGNYGYTF.

V gene TRBV28 combines with J gene TRBJ1-2, with D hard to call. Germline V lookup: CDR1 MDHEN, CDR2 SYDVKM. This CDR3 spans 12 amino acids. Trimming left V 3 bases short and J 3 bases short, with 5 bases between. In DNA, the CDR3 is TGTGCCAGCAGTTTGCCCGACTATGGCTACACCTTC. This sequence encodes CASSLPDYGYTF.

The chain links TRBV4-2 to TRBJ1-6; D possibly corresponds to TRBD1 (5 bases). CDR1 and CDR2 from the germline V gene are LGHNA and YNFKEQ. The CDR3 is made up of 18 amino acids. The V end was cut by 0 bases, the J end by 1 base, with 13 bases between. CDR3 protein: CASSQDSGGGSYNSPLHF. As DNA, the CDR3 is TGTGCCAGCAGCCAAGACTCGGGTGGGGGGTCCTATAATTCACCCCTCCACTTT.

V and J are TRBV7-8 and TRBJ2-3, with TRBD1 matching over 9 bases. The CDR3 is made up of 13 amino acids. Germline trimming cut 5 bases from V and 11 bases from J; bases unmatched to any gene: 8. Germline V gives CDR1 SGHVS, CDR2 FQNEAQ. The CDR3 protein is CASSPRTGVGQYF. DNA of the CDR3: TGTGCCAGCAGCCCGCGGACAGGGGTAGGGCAGTATTTT.

This clone was detected once. The V and J genes are TRBV5-1 and TRBJ2-7; D gene ambiguous. Between the trimmed V and J ends, which lost 1 base and 5 bases, there was a span of 13 bases. In germline, CDR1 is SGHRS, CDR2 YFSETQ. The CDR3 covers 14 residues. CDR3 DNA sequence: TGCGCCAGCAGCTTGAGAGAAAGTCCCCACGAGCAGTACTTC. Translation: CASSLRESPHEQYF.

The rearrangement joins TRBV18 to TRBJ1-5, with no clear D. Germline V gives CDR1 KGHSH, CDR2 LQKENI. V lost 1 base, J lost 0 bases, and 4 bases lay in between. This CDR3 is 14 amino acids long. CDR3: CASSPQDSNQPQHF. CDR3 DNA: TGTGCCAGCTCACCACAGGATAGCAATCAGCCCCAGCATTTT.

The genes are TRBV7-2 and TRBJ1-5; 7 positions match TRBD1. The CDR3 spans 15 residues. V trimming: 5 bases; J trimming: 4 bases; junction bases outside the gene matches: 8. From germline, CDR1 is SGHTA and CDR2 FQGNSA. The CDR3 region is CASSRTGEKNQPQHF. The CDR3 region has the DNA TGTGCCAGCAGCCGTACAGGGGAGAAGAATCAGCCCCAGCATTTT. Full variable domain (missing parts from reference TRBV7-2 and TRBJ1-5): GAGVSQSPSNKVTEKGKDVELRCDPISGHTALYWYRQSLGQGLEFLIYFQGNSAPDKSGLPSDRFSAERTGGSVSTLTIQRTQQEDSAVYLCASSRTGEKNQPQHFGDGTRLSIL.

The chain combines TRBV27 with TRBJ2-7; 8 bases are shared with TRBD1. CDR3 length equals 14 residues. Trimming cost V 5 bases and J 3 bases; bases outside gene matches: 6. The germline CDR1 and CDR2 sequences are MNHEY and SMNVEV (reference sequence). This CDR3 is CASSLRTGYYEQYF. CDR3 bases: TGTGCCAGCAGTCTCAGGACAGGGTACTACGAGCAGTACTTC.

This rearrangement joins TRBV4-2 to TRBJ2-3, with 7 bases identical to TRBD2. The CDR3 spans 18 residues. The V segment lost 3 bases and the J segment 1 base; nucleotides outside the gene matches: 13. Germline loops: CDR1 LGHNA, CDR2 YNFKEQ. CDR3 amino acids: CASSQPPGPGGGTDTQYF. CDR3 bases: TGTGCCAGCAGCCAGCCCCCGGGACCGGGAGGCGGCACAGATACGCAGTATTTT.

A remark on this clone: The identical CDR3 is also encoded by other nucleotide sequences in the sample. This chain joins TRBV3-1 (or the pseudogene TRBV3-2) and TRBJ2-7; D is ambiguous. V shed 1 base and J shed 4 bases, with 2 bases lying between them. CDR3 length: 11 residues. The V gene's germline CDR1 is LGHDT and CDR2 YNNKEL (reference sequence). CDR3 loop: CASSQGYEQYF. CDR3 coding DNA: TGTGCCAGCAGCCAAGGTTACGAGCAGTACTTC.

V gene TRBV25-1 combines with J gene TRBJ1-1; weak D call: TRBD1 (5 bases). The V end was cut by 3 bases, the J end by 11 bases, with 19 bases between. The CDR3 is 14 amino acids. Germline V gene data show CDR1 as MGHDK and CDR2 as SYGVNS. In DNA form, the CDR3 reads TGTGCCAGCAGTGATTCGGGGCGGGGTGACGGGGCTTTCTTT. Translated: CASSDSGRGDGAFF.

V usage is TRBV6-2 or TRBV6-3 and J usage is TRBJ2-1; 10 nucleotides match TRBD2. Germline CDR1 MNHEY, CDR2 SVGEGT. Trimming at V came to 2 bases and at J to 9 bases, leaving 22 bases not matched to a gene. This CDR3 is built from 20 residues. The CDR3 DNA sequence: TGTGCCAGCAGTTACCGCGAGCTCTCCCTCGGACTAGCGGCCGCCGGTGAGCAGTTCTTC. The encoded protein is CASSYRELSLGLAAAGEQFF.

The chain uses TRBV5-1 and TRBJ2-7, with D unclear. The CDR3 has 14 residues. V was trimmed by 0 bases and J by 4 bases, leaving 11 bases between them. Germline V gene data show CDR1 as SGHRS and CDR2 as YFSETQ. The CDR3 region has the DNA TGCGCCAGCAGCTTGGAAGCCAGGATATACGAGCAGTACTTC. It encodes CASSLEARIYEQYF.

This chain connects TRBV10-1 to TRBJ2-1; 10 bases match TRBD2. Germline assignment: CDR1 WNHNN and CDR2 SYGVQD (reference sequence). Unmatched junction bases numbered 9, after V lost 0 bases and J lost 4 bases. The CDR3 is 18 amino acids. The CDR3 DNA reads TGCGCCAGCAGTGAGTCGAAGGGTGGGACTAGCGAGTACAATGAGCAGTTCTTC. Translated: CASSESKGGTSEYNEQFF.

This chain joins TRBV6-2 or TRBV6-3 and TRBJ2-1, with D unresolved. The V and J ends lost 0 bases and 5 bases respectively, with 8 bases between them. The CDR3 has 14 residues. Looked up from germline, CDR1 is MNHEY and CDR2 is SVGEGT. This CDR3 reads CASSYSERNNEQFF. DNA for the CDR3: TGTGCCAGCAGTTACTCTGAGCGTAACAATGAGCAGTTCTTC.

The V and J genes are TRBV28 and TRBJ2-1; D uncertain. Per the germline V gene, CDR1 is MDHEN and CDR2 is SYDVKM. The V end lost 6 bases, the J end lost 5 bases, and 14 bases lay between the germline ends. CDR3 size: 14 residues. CDR3 sequence: CASSHHATDNEQFF. CDR3 DNA sequence: TGTGCCAGCAGCCATCATGCCACAGACAATGAGCAGTTCTTC.

V gene TRBV6-2 or TRBV6-3 combines with J gene TRBJ1-5; D is uncertain. Trimming left V 2 bases short and J 3 bases short, with 8 bases between. The CDR3 totals 14 residues. Germline-derived CDR1 and CDR2 are MNHEY and SVGEGT. CDR3 sequence reads: CASSYPGDNQPQHF. The DNA of the CDR3 is TGTGCCAGCAGTTACCCGGGAGACAATCAGCCCCAGCATTTT.